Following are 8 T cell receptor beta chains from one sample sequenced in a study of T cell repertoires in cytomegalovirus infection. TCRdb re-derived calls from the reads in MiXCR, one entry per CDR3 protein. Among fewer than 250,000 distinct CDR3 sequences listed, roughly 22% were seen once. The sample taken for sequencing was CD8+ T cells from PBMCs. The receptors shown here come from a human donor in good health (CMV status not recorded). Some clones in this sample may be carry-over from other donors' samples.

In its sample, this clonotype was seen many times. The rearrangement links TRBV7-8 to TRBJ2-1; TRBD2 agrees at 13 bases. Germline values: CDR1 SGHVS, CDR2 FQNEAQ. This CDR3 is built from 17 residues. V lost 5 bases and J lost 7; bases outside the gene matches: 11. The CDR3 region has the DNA TGTGCCAGCAGCCTCCGGACTAGCGGGGGCCCTGGGAATGAGCAGTTCTTC. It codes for CASSLRTSGGPGNEQFF.

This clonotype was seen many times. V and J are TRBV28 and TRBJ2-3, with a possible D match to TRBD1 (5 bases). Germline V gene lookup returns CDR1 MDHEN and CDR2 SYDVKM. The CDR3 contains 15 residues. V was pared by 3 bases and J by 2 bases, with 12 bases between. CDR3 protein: CASSFRAGPTDTQYF. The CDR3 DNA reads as TGTGCCAGCAGTTTTAGAGCAGGGCCCACAGATACGCAGTATTTT.

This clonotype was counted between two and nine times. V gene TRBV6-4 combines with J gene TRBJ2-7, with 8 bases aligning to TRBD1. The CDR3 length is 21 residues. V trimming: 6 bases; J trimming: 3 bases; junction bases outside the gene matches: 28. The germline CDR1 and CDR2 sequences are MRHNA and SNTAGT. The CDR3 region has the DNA TGTGCCAGCAGCCTCCTTGGGACAGGTCCCCAACCTACGAACATGCACTACGAGCAGTACTTC. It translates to CASSLLGTGPQPTNMHYEQYF.

In DNA, the CDR3 is TGTGCCAGCTCCCGCGGGGGGGCCTCGAATGAGCAGTTCTTC. Amino acids: CASSRGGASNEQFF. The rearrangement uses TRBV6-4 and TRBJ2-1, with 9 positions matching TRBD2. CDR3 size: 14 residues. Germline loops: CDR1 MRHNA, CDR2 SNTAGT. The ends lost 8 bases at V and 7 bases at J; junction bases unmatched: 9.

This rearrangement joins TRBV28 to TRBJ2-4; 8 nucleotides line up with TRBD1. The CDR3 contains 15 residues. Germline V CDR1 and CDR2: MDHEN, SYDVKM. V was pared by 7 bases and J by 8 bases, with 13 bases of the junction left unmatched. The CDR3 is CASTEAGGIGYIQYF. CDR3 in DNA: TGTGCCAGCACCGAAGCAGGGGGCATTGGATACATTCAGTACTTC.

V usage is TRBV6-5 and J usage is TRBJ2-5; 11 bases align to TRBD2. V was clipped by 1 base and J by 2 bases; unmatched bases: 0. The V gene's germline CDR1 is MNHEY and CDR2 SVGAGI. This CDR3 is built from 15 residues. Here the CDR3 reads CASSYLAGGQETQYF. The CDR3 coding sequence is TGTGCCAGCAGTTACTTAGCGGGGGGGCAAGAGACCCAGTACTTC.

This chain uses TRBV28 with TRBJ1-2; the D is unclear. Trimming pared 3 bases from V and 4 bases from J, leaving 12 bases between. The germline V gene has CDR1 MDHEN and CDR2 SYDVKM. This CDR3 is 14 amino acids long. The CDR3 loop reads CASSFRIEPYGYTF. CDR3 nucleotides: TGTGCCAGCAGTTTCAGGATTGAGCCCTATGGCTACACCTTC.

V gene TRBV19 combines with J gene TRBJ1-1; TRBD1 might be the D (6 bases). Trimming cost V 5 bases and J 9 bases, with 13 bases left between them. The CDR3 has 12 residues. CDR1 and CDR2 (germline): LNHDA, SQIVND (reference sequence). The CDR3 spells CASSPDRLQAFF. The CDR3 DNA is TGTGCCAGTAGTCCAGACAGGCTCCAAGCTTTCTTT.